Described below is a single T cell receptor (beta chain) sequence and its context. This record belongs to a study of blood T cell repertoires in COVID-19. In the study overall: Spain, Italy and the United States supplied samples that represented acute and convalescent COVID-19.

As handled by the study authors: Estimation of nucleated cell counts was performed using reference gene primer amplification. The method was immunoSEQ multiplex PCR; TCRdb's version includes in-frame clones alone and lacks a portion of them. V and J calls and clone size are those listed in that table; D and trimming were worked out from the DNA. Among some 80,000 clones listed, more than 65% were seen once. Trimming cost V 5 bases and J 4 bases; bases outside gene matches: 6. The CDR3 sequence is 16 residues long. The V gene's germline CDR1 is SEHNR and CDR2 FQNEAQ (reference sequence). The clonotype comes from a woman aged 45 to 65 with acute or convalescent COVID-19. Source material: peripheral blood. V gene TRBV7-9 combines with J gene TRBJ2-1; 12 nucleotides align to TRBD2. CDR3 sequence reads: CASSLSTSGRYNEQFF. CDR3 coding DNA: TGTGCCAGCAGCCTCTCGACTAGCGGGAGATACAATGAGCAGTTCTTC.